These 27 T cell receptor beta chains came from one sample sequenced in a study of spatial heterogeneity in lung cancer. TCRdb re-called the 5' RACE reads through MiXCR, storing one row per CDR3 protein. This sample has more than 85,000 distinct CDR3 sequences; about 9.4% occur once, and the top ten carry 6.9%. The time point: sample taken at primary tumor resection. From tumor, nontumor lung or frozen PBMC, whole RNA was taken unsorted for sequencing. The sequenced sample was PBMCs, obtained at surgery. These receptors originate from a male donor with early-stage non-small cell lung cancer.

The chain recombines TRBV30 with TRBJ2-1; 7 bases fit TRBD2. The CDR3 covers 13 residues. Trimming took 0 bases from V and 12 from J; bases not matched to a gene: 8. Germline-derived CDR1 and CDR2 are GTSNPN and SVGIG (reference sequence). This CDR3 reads CAWSVRKAGLQFF. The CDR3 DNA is TGTGCCTGGAGTGTACGGAAAGCGGGGTTGCAGTTCTTC.

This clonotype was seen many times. The CDR3 sequence: CASSFSAGGGEQYF. CDR3 coding DNA: TGTGCCAGCAGTTTTTCCGCGGGAGGCGGCGAGCAGTACTTC. This chain uses TRBV12-3 or TRBV12-4 with TRBJ2-7; TRBD2 matches 8 bases. V was clipped by 3 bases and J by 6 bases; unmatched bases: 7. This CDR3 has 14 amino acids.

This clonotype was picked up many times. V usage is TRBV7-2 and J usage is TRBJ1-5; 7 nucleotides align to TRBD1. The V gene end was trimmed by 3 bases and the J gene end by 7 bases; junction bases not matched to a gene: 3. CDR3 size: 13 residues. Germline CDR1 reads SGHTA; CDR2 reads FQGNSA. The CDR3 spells CASSFTGEQPQHF. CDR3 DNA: TGTGCCAGCAGCTTTACAGGGGAACAGCCCCAGCATTTT.

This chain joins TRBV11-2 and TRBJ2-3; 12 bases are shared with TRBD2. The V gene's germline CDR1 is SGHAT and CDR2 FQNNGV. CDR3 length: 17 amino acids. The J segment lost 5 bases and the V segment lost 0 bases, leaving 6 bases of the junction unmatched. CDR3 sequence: CASSLDTLAGGLDTQYF. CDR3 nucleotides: TGTGCCAGCAGCTTAGATACCCTAGCGGGGGGGCTAGATACGCAGTATTTT.

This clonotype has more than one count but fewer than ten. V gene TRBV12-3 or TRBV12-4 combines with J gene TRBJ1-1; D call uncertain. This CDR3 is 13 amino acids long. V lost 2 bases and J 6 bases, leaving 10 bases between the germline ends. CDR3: CASSLSGDPEAFF. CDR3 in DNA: TGTGCCAGCAGTTTATCGGGAGATCCTGAAGCTTTCTTT.

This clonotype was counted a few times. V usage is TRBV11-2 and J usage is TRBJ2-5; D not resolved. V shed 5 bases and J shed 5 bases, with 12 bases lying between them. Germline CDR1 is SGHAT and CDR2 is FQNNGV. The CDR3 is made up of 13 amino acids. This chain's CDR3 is CASSLHVRETQYF. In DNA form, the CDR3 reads TGTGCCAGCAGCCTCCACGTCCGGGAGACCCAGTACTTC.

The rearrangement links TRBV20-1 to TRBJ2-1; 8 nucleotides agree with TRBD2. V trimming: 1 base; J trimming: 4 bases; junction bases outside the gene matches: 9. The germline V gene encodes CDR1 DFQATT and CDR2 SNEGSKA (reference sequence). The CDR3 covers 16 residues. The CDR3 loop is CSARAGGAKFYNEQFF. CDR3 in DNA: TGCAGTGCTAGAGCCGGGGGGGCGAAATTTTACAATGAGCAGTTCTTC.

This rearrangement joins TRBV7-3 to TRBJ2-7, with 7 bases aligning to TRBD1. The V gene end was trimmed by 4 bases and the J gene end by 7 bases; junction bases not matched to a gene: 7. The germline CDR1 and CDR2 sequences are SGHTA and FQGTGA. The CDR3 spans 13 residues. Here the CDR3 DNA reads TGTGCCAGCAGCTCGCGACAGGGTGGGGAGCAGTACTTC. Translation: CASSSRQGGEQYF.

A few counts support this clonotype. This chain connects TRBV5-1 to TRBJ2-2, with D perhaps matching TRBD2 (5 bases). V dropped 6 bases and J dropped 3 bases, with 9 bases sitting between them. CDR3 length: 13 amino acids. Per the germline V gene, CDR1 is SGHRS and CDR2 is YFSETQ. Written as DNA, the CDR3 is TGCGCCAGCAAAACGGGGTACACCGGGGAGCTGTTTTTT. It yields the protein CASKTGYTGELFF.

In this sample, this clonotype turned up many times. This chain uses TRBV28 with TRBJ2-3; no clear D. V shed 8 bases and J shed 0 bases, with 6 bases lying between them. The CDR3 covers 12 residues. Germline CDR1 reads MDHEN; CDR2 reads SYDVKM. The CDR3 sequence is CASQSSTDTQYF. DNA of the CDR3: TGTGCCAGCCAAAGCAGCACAGATACGCAGTATTTT.

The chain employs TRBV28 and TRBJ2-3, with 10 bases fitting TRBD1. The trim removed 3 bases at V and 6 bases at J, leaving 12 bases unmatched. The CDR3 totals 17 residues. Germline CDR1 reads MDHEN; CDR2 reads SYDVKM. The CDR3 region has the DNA TGTGCCAGCAGTTTTAATGACAGGGGGCGTGAGGATGATACGCAGTATTTT. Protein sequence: CASSFNDRGREDDTQYF.

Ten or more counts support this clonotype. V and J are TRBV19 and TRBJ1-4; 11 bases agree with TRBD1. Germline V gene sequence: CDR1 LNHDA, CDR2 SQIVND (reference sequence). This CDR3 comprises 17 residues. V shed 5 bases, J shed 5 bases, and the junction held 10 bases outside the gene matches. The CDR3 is CASSPRDRGTSNEKLFF. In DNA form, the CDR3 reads TGTGCCAGTAGTCCCCGGGACAGGGGGACTTCGAATGAAAAACTGTTTTTT.

CDR3 protein: CAISGGEDTQYF. DNA of the CDR3: TGTGCCATCAGTGGCGGGGAGGATACGCAGTATTTT. The chain is built from TRBV10-3 and TRBJ2-3, with TRBD2 as a possible D gene (6 bases). The CDR3 sequence is 12 residues long. Trimming took 4 bases from V and 6 from J, leaving 8 bases between them. Germline CDR1 reads ENHRY; CDR2 reads SYGVKD.

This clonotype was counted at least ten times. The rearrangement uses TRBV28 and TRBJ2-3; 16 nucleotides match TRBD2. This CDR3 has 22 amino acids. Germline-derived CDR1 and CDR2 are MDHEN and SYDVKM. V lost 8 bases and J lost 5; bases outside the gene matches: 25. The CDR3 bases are TGTGCCAGCCCCGCCACCCCCGGGACTAGCGGGAGGGGAGACTTTAGGATAGATACGCAGTATTTT. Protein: CASPATPGTSGRGDFRIDTQYF.

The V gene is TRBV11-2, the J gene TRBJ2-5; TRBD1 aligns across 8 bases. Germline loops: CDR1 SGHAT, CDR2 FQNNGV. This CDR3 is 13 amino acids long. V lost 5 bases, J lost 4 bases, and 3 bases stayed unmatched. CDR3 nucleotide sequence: TGTGCCAGCAGCGTAACAGGGGGAGAGACCCAGTACTTC. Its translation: CASSVTGGETQYF.

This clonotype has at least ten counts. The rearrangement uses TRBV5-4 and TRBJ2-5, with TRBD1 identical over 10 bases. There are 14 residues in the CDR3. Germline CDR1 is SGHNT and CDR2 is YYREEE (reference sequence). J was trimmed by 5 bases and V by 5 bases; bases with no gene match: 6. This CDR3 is CASSLTGGIETQYF. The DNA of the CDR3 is TGTGCCAGCAGTTTGACAGGGGGCATTGAGACCCAGTACTTC.

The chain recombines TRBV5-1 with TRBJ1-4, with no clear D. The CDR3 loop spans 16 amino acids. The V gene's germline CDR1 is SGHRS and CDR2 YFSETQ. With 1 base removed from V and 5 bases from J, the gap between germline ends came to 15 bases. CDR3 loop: CASSLRVVTENEKLFF. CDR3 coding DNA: TGCGCCAGCAGCTTGAGGGTTGTCACAGAAAATGAAAAACTGTTTTTT.

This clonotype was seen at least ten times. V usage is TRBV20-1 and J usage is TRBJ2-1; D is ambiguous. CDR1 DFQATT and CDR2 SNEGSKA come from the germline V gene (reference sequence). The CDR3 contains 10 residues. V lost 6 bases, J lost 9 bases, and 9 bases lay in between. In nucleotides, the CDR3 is TGCAGTGCGGGAATTGCTGAGCAGTTCTTC. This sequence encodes CSAGIAEQFF.

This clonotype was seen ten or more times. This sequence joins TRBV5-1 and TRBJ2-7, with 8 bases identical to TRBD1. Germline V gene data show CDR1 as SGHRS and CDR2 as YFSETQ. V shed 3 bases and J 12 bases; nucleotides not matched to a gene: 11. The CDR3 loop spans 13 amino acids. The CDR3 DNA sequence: TGCGCCAGCAGCTATGATTTCACAGGGGGACCGTACTTC. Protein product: CASSYDFTGGPYF.

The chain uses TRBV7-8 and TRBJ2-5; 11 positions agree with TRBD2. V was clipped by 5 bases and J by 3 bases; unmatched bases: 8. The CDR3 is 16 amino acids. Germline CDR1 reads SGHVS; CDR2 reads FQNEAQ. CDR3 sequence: CASSRDQGLAEETQYF. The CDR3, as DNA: TGTGCCAGCAGCCGCGACCAGGGACTAGCGGAAGAGACCCAGTACTTC.

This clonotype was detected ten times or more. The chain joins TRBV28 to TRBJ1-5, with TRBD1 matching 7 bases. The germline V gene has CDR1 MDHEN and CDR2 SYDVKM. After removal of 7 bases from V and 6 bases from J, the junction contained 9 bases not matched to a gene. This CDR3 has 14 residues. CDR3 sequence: CASTRTGVSQPQHF. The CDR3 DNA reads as TGTGCCAGCACCCGAACAGGGGTTAGTCAGCCCCAGCATTTT.

CDR3 loop: CASSYRAGRTEAFF. CDR3 bases: TGCGCCAGCAGCTACCGCGCGGGGCGGACTGAAGCTTTCTTT. V is TRBV5-1 and J is TRBJ1-1, with D possibly being TRBD1 (5 bases). V was cut by 3 bases and J by 5 bases, with 14 bases left in between. Germline V CDR1 and CDR2: SGHRS, YFSETQ. The CDR3 is 14 amino acids.

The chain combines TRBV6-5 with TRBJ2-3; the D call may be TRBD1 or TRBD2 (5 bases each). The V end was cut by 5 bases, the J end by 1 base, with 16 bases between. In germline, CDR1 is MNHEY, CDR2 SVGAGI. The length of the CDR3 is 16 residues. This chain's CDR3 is CASSPLGTDRTDTQYF. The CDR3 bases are TGTGCCAGCAGTCCCTTGGGGACGGATCGCACAGATACGCAGTATTTT.

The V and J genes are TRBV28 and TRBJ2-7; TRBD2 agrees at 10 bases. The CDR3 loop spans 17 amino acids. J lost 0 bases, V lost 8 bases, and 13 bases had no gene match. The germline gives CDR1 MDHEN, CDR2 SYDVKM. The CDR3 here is CASSVIAGGGDSYEQYF. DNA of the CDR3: TGTGCCAGCTCGGTAATAGCGGGAGGAGGTGACTCCTACGAGCAGTACTTC. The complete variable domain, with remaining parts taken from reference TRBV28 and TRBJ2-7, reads DVKVTQSSRYLVKRTGEKVFLECVQDMDHENMFWYRQDPGLGLRLIYFSYDVKMKEKGDIPEGYSVSREKKERFSLILESASTNQTSMYLCASSVIAGGGDSYEQYFGPGTRLTVT.

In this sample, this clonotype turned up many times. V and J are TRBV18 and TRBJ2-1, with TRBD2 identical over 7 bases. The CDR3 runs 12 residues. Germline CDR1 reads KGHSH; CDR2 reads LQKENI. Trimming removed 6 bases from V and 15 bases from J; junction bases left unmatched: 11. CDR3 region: CASSLKGEGVFF. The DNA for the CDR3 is TGTGCCAGCTCTCTCAAAGGGGAGGGAGTGTTCTTC.

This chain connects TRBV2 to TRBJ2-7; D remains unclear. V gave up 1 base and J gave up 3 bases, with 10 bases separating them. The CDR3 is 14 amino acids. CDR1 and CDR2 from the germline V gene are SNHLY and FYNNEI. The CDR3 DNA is TGTGCCAGCAGTGAAGGGCAGGCCCTCTACGAGCAGTACTTC. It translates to CASSEGQALYEQYF. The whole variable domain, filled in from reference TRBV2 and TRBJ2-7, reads EPEVTQTPSHQVTQMGQEVILRCVPISNHLYFYWYRQILGQKVEFLVSFYNNEISEKSEIFDDQFSVERPDGSNFTLKIRSTKLEDSAMYFCASSEGQALYEQYFGPGTRLTVT.

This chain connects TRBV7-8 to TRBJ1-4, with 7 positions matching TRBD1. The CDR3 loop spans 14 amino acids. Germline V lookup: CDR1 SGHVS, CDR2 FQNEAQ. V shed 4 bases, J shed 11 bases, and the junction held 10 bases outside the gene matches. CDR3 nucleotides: TGTGCCAGCAGCTCGCGGAACAGGGGTCTGAAACTGTTTTTT. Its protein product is CASSSRNRGLKLFF.